Sequencing of this T cell receptor beta chain was carried out in a study of cytomegalovirus exposure and HLA in healthy donors. Study-level information: The 120 validation repertoires were produced on the same platform as the roughly 690 repertoires of the first cohort. This was reported in a later analysis. Overall study findings and caveats: The tendency of first-cohort TCR clusters to co-occur in the 90 to 150 validation repertoires was the finding of a later analysis. Overall, around 160 TCR beta chains were annotated as cytomegalovirus-associated.

TCRdb keeps only in-frame clones here, not all; method: immunoSEQ multiplex PCR. The table records 130,000 to 150,000 clones, roughly 87% of them present only once. Note on this clone: Its antigen remains unknown.

This CDR3 contains 14 residues. V lost 6 bases and J lost 9; bases outside the gene matches: 5. Germline assignment: CDR1 ENHRY and CDR2 SYGVKD. The TCR comes from a woman under 30 in good health and CMV-seropositive. The V call is TRBV10-3, the J call TRBJ1-6; 10 bases map to TRBD1. Sequenced material: PBMCs. CDR3 residues: CAISPGQGSSPLHF. The CDR3 DNA follows: TGTGCCATCAGCCCGGGACAGGGGTCTTCACCCCTCCACTTT.